This TCR beta chain was captured in a study of T cell responses to AZD1222 COVID-19 vaccine. This table comes from immunoSEQ multiplex PCR, and its TCRdb copy is limited to in-frame clones, with some not included. This sample carries 90,000 to 130,000 clones, roughly 90% of them seen once, and the ten largest clones take roughly 15%. Germline values: CDR1 PRHDT, CDR2 FYEKMQ (reference sequence). The CDR3 contains 14 residues. V lost 7 bases, J lost 2 bases, and 7 bases stayed unmatched. This sequence was found in an adult who received the AZD1222 COVID-19 vaccine. This specimen was peripheral blood, taken 28 days after the second AZD1222 dose. J is TRBJ2-5 and V is TRBV13; TRBD2 agrees at 7 bases. CDR3 protein: CASTSGEGQETQYF. CDR3 nucleotides: TGTGCCAGCACCTCGGGGGAGGGACAAGAGACCCAGTACTTC.